This entry features one TCR beta chain sequence. The source of the sample is a study of blood T cell repertoires in COVID-19. Clones were read by immunoSEQ multiplex PCR, and TCRdb kept only the in-frame ones, dropping some. In the table there are around 160,000 clones, approximately 90% of which are singletons. Participants were placed into cohorts based on the clinical history they reported. The CDR3 totals 14 residues. CDR1 and CDR2 (germline): MGHRA, YSYEKL. V gave up 3 bases and J gave up 6 bases; unmatched junction bases: 6. The sequence derives from a young woman with acute COVID-19. The chain recombines TRBV4-1 with TRBJ1-1, with 8 positions matching TRBD1. Sequenced input: PBMCs or T cells enriched from blood (not recorded which). The CDR3 DNA reads as TGCGCCAGCAGCCATCTAGGACAGGGCGCTGAAGCTTTCTTT. Its protein is CASSHLGQGAEAFF.